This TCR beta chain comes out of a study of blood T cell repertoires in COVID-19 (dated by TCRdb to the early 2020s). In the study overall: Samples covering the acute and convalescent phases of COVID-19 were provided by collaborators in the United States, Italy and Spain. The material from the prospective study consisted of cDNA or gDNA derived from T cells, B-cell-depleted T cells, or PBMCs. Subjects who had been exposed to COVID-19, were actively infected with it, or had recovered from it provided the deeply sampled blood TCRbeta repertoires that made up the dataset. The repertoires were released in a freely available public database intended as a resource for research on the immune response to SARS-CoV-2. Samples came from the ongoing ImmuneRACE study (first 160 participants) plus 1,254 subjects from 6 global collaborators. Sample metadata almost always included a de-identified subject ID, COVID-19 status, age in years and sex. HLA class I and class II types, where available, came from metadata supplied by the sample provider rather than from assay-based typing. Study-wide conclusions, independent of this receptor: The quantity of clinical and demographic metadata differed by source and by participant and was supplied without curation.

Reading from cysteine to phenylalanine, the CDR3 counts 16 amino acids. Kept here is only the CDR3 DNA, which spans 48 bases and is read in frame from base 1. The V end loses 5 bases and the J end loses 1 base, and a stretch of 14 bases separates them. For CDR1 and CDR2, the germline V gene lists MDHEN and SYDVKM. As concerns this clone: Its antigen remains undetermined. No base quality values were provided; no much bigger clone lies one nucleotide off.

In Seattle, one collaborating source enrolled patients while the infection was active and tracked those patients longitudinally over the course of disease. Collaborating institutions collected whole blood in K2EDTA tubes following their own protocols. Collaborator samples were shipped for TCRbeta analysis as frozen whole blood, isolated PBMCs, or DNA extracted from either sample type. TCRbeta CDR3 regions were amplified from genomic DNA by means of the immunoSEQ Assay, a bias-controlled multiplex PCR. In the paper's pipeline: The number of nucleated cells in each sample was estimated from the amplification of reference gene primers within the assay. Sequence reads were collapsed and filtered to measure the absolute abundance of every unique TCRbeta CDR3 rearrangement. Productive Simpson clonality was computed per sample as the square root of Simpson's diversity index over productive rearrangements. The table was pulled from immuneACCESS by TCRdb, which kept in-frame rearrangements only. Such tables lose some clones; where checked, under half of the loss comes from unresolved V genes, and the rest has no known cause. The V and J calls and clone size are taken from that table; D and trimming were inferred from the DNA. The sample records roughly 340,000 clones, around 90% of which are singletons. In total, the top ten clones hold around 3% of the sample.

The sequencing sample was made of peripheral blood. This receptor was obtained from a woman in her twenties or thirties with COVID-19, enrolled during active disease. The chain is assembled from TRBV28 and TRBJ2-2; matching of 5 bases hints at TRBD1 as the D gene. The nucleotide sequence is TGTGCCAGCAGTCTTCGGACACCCGTGAACACCGGGGAGCTGTTTTTT. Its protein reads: CASSLRTPVNTGELFF.